The clone carrying this T cell receptor beta chain was counted only a few times. Antigen specificity is unknown. This specimen comes from a study of cytomegalovirus exposure and HLA in healthy donors. Study at large: A prior analysis found 95 million to 140 million unique TCR beta sequences from 150 million to 200 million T cells.

Broader study findings: About 90% or about 30% of the time was how often most TCR beta V segments were productive, according to an earlier analysis. The authors later linked a missense DCLRE1C variant to TCR beta V- and J-gene trimming.

Use of 60 Vbeta and 13 Jbeta primers characterized the PCR. In the authors' methods: Later, an analysis found 80 million or so unique TCR beta chains, and 8.5 million to 12 million of these were shared. Only in-frame clones appear in the TCRdb table, and some are missing; sequencing was by immunoSEQ multiplex PCR. Clonal size and the V and J genes are those of that table, whereas D and trimming came from the DNA. This sample has more than 110,000 clones, with roughly 83% found just once. CDR1 SEHNR and CDR2 FQNEAQ come from the germline V gene (reference sequence). After removal of 7 bases from V and 1 base from J, the junction contained 11 bases not matched to a gene. The CDR3 is made up of 16 amino acids.

The clonotype was recovered from a man aged 40-49 years in good health and CMV-seropositive. The chain combines TRBV7-9 with TRBJ2-7, with 9 bases aligning to TRBD2. Sequenced sample: PBMCs. CDR3 region: CASNGHASGTSYEQYF. CDR3 nucleotides: TGTGCCAGCAACGGACATGCTAGCGGGACTTCCTACGAGCAGTACTTC.